Each of the 10 T cell receptor beta chains below was sequenced from the same sample in a study of T-cell reconstitution after alpha-beta-depleted transplantation in children. Construction of the TCRbeta library involved unique molecular identifiers. TCRdb used MiXCR to reprocess the PCR reads, holding one entry per CDR3 protein. The sample has around 300,000 distinct CDR3 sequences, around 25% seen once. Specimen: PBMCs, mostly from graft donor cells, collected 180 days after TCRalphabeta/CD19-depleted stem cell transplant. All receptors come from a male patient between 5 and 17 years old who had a stem cell transplant for acute lymphoblastic leukemia, so the T cells may come from the graft donor.

The J gene is TRBJ2-5, the V gene TRBV18; D call uncertain. This CDR3 has 15 amino acids. Trimming took 0 bases from V and 1 from J, leaving 9 bases between them. Germline V gene data show CDR1 as KGHSH and CDR2 as LQKENI. The CDR3 bases are TGTGCCAGCTCACCACCGGAGACTCCCCAAGAGACCCAGTACTTC. Translated, it gives CASSPPETPQETQYF.

This clonotype was observed a few times. The V gene is TRBV20-1, the J gene TRBJ2-1; 7 positions agree with TRBD2. V shed 6 bases, J shed 5 bases, and the junction held 4 bases outside the gene matches. Germline V gene sequence: CDR1 DFQATT, CDR2 SNEGSKA (reference sequence). There are 12 residues in the CDR3. In nucleotides, the CDR3 is TGCAGTGCCTCGCTAGCGGACAATGAGCAGTTCTTC. Its translation is CSASLADNEQFF.

The chain employs TRBV24-1 and TRBJ1-5; no clear D. V lost 6 bases to trimming and J lost 5 bases, with 10 bases between them. This CDR3 region has 13 residues. Germline CDR1 reads KGHDR; CDR2 reads SFDVKD. CDR3 region: CATSPAGYQPQHF. DNA of the CDR3: TGTGCCACCAGTCCCGCAGGTTATCAGCCCCAGCATTTT.

The V and J genes are TRBV13 and TRBJ2-2; TRBD2 matches 12 bases. V was clipped by 5 bases and J by 1 base; unmatched bases: 23. This CDR3 contains 23 residues. CDR1 and CDR2 from the germline V gene are PRHDT and FYEKMQ (reference sequence). The CDR3 DNA follows: TGTGCCAGCAGCCCCGACGACCGGCTAGCGGGAGGGCTACTATTTAAGAACACCGGGGAGCTGTTTTTT. Translation: CASSPDDRLAGGLLFKNTGELFF.

This clonotype was seen at least ten times. The chain carries TRBV5-5 and TRBJ2-7; TRBD1 matches 9 bases. This CDR3 is built from 16 residues. The V and J ends lost 0 bases and 0 bases, in that order; junction bases with no gene match: 4. Germline assignment: CDR1 SGHKS and CDR2 YYEKEE (reference sequence). The CDR3 DNA sequence: TGTGCCAGCAGCTTGGGGGGACAGGGAGGCTCCTACGAGCAGTACTTC. This encodes CASSLGGQGGSYEQYF.

The rearrangement links TRBV4-1 to TRBJ2-4; D possibly corresponds to TRBD2 (6 bases). V lost 1 base to trimming and J lost 8 bases, with 15 bases between them. Germline CDR1 is MGHRA and CDR2 is YSYEKL. This CDR3 contains 15 residues. The CDR3 DNA follows: TGCGCCAGCAGCCAAGTTTATAGCGGCGGGGACATTCAGTACTTC. Protein sequence: CASSQVYSGGDIQYF.

There are a few counts of this clonotype. V gene TRBV29-1 combines with J gene TRBJ2-7; possible D gene TRBD2, 5 bases. Germline V gene lookup returns CDR1 SQVTM and CDR2 ANQGSEA. The CDR3 is 17 residues long. The germline V and J ends were trimmed by 5 bases and 5 bases, with 28 bases remaining between them. As DNA, the CDR3 is TGCAGCGTTCGCACCGCCCCGAGAAGGAGCGGTCCTAACGAGCAGTACTTC. It translates to CSVRTAPRRSGPNEQYF.

This clonotype was observed a handful of times. The chain uses TRBV6-5 and TRBJ2-4; D is unclear. The CDR3 extends over 16 amino acids. V lost 2 bases to trimming and J lost 5 bases, with 16 bases between them. The V gene's germline CDR1 is MNHEY and CDR2 SVGAGI. The CDR3 loop is CASSYGTGRIENIQYF. Here the CDR3 DNA reads TGTGCCAGCAGTTACGGAACGGGTCGAATAGAAAACATTCAGTACTTC.

The chain uses TRBV20-1 and TRBJ2-2, with D tentatively TRBD1 (5 bases). This CDR3 region has 15 residues. The germline V gene has CDR1 DFQATT and CDR2 SNEGSKA (reference sequence). The V and J ends lost 3 bases and 1 base respectively, with 12 bases between them. CDR3 loop: CSASLSGQNTGELFF. The CDR3 DNA is TGCAGTGCTAGTTTATCCGGACAGAACACCGGGGAGCTGTTTTTT.

The chain is built from TRBV19 and TRBJ2-7; D not certain. The V gene's germline CDR1 is LNHDA and CDR2 SQIVND (reference sequence). V gave up 4 bases and J gave up 3 bases, with 7 bases separating them. The CDR3 runs to 12 residues. CDR3 nucleotides: TGTGCCAGTAGTACCGGTGGCTACGAGCAGTACTTC. Translation: CASSTGGYEQYF.